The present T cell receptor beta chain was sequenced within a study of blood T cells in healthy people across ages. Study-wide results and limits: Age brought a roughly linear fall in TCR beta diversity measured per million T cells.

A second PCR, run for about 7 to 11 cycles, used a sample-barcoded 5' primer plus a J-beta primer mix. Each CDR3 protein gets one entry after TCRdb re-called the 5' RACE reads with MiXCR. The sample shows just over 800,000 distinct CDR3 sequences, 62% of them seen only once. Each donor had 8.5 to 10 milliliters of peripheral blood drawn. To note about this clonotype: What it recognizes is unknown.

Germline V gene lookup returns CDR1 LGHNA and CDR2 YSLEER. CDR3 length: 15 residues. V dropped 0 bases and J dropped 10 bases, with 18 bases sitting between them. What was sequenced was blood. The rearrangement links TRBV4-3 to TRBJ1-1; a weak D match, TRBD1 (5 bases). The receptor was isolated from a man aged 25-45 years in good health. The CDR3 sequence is CASSQEPRQYMGAFF. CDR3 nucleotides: TGCGCCAGCAGCCAAGAACCCCGACAGTATATGGGAGCTTTCTTT.